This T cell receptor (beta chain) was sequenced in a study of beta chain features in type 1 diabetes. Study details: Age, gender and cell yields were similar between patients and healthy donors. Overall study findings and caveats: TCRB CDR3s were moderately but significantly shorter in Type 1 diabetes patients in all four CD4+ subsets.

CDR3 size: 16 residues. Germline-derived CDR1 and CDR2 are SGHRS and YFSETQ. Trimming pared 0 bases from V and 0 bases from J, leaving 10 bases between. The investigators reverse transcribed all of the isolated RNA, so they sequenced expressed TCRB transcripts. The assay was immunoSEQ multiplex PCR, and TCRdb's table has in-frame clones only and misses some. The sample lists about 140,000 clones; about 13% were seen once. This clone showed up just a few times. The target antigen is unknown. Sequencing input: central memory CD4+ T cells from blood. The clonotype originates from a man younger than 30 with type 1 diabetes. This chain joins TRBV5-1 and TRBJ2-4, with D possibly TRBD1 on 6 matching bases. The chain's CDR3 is CASSLEQGEAKNIQYF. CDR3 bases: TGCGCCAGCAGCTTGGAACAGGGAGAAGCCAAAAACATTCAGTACTTC.